One sample yielded the 30 T cell receptor beta chains listed below, sequenced in a study of blood T cell repertoires in COVID-19. TCRdb keeps only in-frame clones here, not all; method: immunoSEQ multiplex PCR. The profile shows 88,000 or so clones, more than 75% of them singletons. Material for sequencing was peripheral blood. The receptors originated from a human donor in a cohort sampled during active COVID-19.

This chain links TRBV6-4 with TRBJ2-5, with D possibly being TRBD1 (5 bases). Germline assignment: CDR1 MRHNA and CDR2 SNTAGT. Trimming took off 0 bases at V and 1 base at J, with 9 bases between the two ends. The CDR3 covers 15 residues. The CDR3 bases are TGTGCCAGCAGTGACTCATGGGGCCTCCAAGAGACCCAGTACTTC. It codes for CASSDSWGLQETQYF.

This chain links TRBV27 with TRBJ2-1; 12 bases fit TRBD2. In germline, CDR1 is MNHEY, CDR2 SMNVEV (reference sequence). The CDR3 has 16 amino acids. V was pared by 3 bases and J by 6 bases, with 6 bases of the junction left unmatched. CDR3 coding DNA: TGTGCCAGCAGTTTCCTAGCGGGAGGGCCGAGCAATGAGCAGTTCTTC. Amino acid sequence: CASSFLAGGPSNEQFF.

This clone has ten or more counts. J is TRBJ1-6 and V is TRBV6-4; 8 positions match TRBD1. The V gene end was trimmed by 0 bases and the J gene end by 6 bases; junction bases not matched to a gene: 4. Looked up from germline, CDR1 is MRHNA and CDR2 is SNTAGT. The CDR3 runs to 16 residues. The chain's CDR3 is CASSDSTTGVNSPLHF. In DNA form, the CDR3 reads TGTGCCAGCAGTGACTCGACGACAGGGGTTAATTCACCCCTCCACTTT.

The V call is TRBV2, the J call TRBJ1-2; D is ambiguous. Germline values: CDR1 SNHLY, CDR2 FYNNEI. The V end was cut by 3 bases, the J end by 4 bases, with 9 bases between. CDR3 length: 13 residues. CDR3 coding DNA: TGTGCCAGCAGTGATGCCAGTGGCTATGGCTACACCTTC. Its translation: CASSDASGYGYTF.

This clone appeared once. The chain employs TRBV2 and TRBJ2-4; 14 bases line up with TRBD2. Germline CDR1 SNHLY, CDR2 FYNNEI. The CDR3 is 18 amino acids. J lost 3 bases, V lost 4 bases, and 8 bases had no gene match. This CDR3 reads CASSGLAGGPQGKNIQYF. CDR3 nucleotide sequence: TGTGCCAGCAGTGGACTAGCGGGAGGGCCACAGGGCAAAAACATTCAGTACTTC. Based on the CDR3 plus reference TRBV2 and TRBJ2-4, the full variable domain is EPEVTQTPSHQVTQMGQEVILRCVPISNHLYFYWYRQILGQKVEFLVSFYNNEISEKSEIFDDQFSVERPDGSNFTLKIRSTKLEDSAMYFCASSGLAGGPQGKNIQYFGAGTRLSVL.

This chain uses TRBV7-9 with TRBJ2-2; no firm D call. CDR3 size: 15 residues. Germline V CDR1 and CDR2: SEHNR, FQNEAQ (reference sequence). With 6 bases removed from V and 4 bases from J, the gap between germline ends came to 15 bases. In DNA form, the CDR3 reads TGTGCCAGCAGTAAACAGACGCGAGCCACCGGGGAGCTGTTTTTT. Protein sequence: CASSKQTRATGELFF.

The genes are TRBV14 and TRBJ2-7, with 10 bases identical to TRBD2. The J segment lost 0 bases and the V segment lost 0 bases, leaving 11 bases of the junction unmatched. The CDR3 sequence is 19 residues long. In germline, CDR1 is SGHDN, CDR2 FVKESK. The CDR3 loop is CASSQEDTGLAFDSYEQYF. CDR3 in DNA: TGTGCCAGCAGCCAAGAAGACACGGGACTAGCGTTTGACTCCTACGAGCAGTACTTC.

The chain uses TRBV5-1 and TRBJ2-7; 7 bases are shared with TRBD2. CDR1 SGHRS and CDR2 YFSETQ come from the germline V gene. CDR3 length equals 16 residues. V was pared by 0 bases and J by 4 bases, with 10 bases of the junction left unmatched. CDR3 protein: CASSLAVGEGLYEQYF. DNA for the CDR3: TGCGCCAGCAGCTTGGCCGTGGGGGAGGGCCTGTACGAGCAGTACTTC. The variable domain in full, completed from reference TRBV5-1 and TRBJ2-7, reads KAGVTQTPRYLIKTRGQQVTLSCSPISGHRSVSWYQQTPGQGLQFLFEYFSETQRNKGNFPGRFSGRQFSNSRSEMNVSTLELGDSALYLCASSLAVGEGLYEQYFGPGTRLTVT.

The sample holds many counts of this clone. The chain recombines TRBV7-3 with TRBJ2-7; D remains unclear. Looked up from germline, CDR1 is SGHTA and CDR2 is FQGTGA. V shed 4 bases and J shed 7 bases, with 11 bases lying between them. The CDR3 is 12 amino acids. The CDR3 spells CASSSPSGEQYF. The CDR3 DNA follows: TGTGCCAGCAGCTCGCCGTCGGGTGAGCAGTACTTC. The full variable domain, with the rest looked up from reference TRBV7-3 and TRBJ2-7, is GAGVSQTPSNKVTEKGKYVELRCDPISGHTALYWYRQSLGQGPEFLIYFQGTGAADDSGLPNDRFFAVRPEGSVSTLKIQRTERGDSAVYLCASSSPSGEQYFGPGTRLTVT.

This chain links TRBV9 with TRBJ2-1; TRBD2 is a possible D gene (6 bases). Germline lookup yields CDR1 SGDLS and CDR2 YYNGEE. With 4 bases removed from V and 5 bases from J, the gap between germline ends came to 19 bases. The CDR3 sequence is 16 residues long. CDR3: CASSFATSVRDNEQFF. CDR3 nucleotides: TGTGCCAGCAGCTTCGCGACTAGTGTTAGGGACAATGAGCAGTTCTTC.

The CDR3 nucleotides are TGTGCCAGCAGCTTAGTGGCTAGCGTGGAGACCCAGTACTTC. This codes for CASSLVASVETQYF. The chain employs TRBV11-2 and TRBJ2-5; tentative D call: TRBD2 (6 bases). Trimming removed 1 base at V and 5 bases at J, with 11 bases between. The germline CDR1 and CDR2 sequences are SGHAT and FQNNGV. This CDR3 has 14 residues.

V and J are TRBV27 and TRBJ2-7; D remains unclear. Trimming stripped 2 bases from V and 2 bases from J, with 10 bases between. CDR1 is MNHEY, CDR2 SMNVEV, per germline (reference sequence). The CDR3 runs to 14 residues. The CDR3 region is CASSLLRGPYEQYF. As DNA, the CDR3 is TGTGCCAGCAGTTTACTGAGAGGTCCCTACGAGCAGTACTTC.

The chain is built from TRBV21-1 and TRBJ2-1; the D call in the table, TRBD1, was not verified against the DNA. TRBV21-1 is a pseudogene segment. The CDR3 extends over 15 amino acids. Here the CDR3 DNA reads TGTGCCAGCAGCAAAGGAGGAGGACAGAAAAATGAGCAGTTCTTC. It is translated as CASSKGGGQKNEQFF.

The gene calls are TRBV5-1 and TRBJ2-1, with 11 bases aligning to TRBD2. This CDR3 contains 16 residues. Germline V gene lookup returns CDR1 SGHRS and CDR2 YFSETQ. V lost 5 bases, J lost 7 bases, and 11 bases stayed unmatched. DNA of the CDR3: TGCGCCAGCAGAATCCTAGCGGGAGGTCTTAGGAATGAGCAGTTCTTC. As protein: CASRILAGGLRNEQFF.

The CDR3 reads CASSTPGQGRTNEKLFF. CDR3 nucleotides: TGTGCCAGCAGCACCCCGGGACAGGGTCGGACTAATGAAAAACTGTTTTTT. V is TRBV7-8 and J is TRBJ1-4, with TRBD1 identical over 9 bases. The CDR3 has 17 residues. The V segment lost 5 bases and the J segment 2 bases; nucleotides outside the gene matches: 9. Germline-derived CDR1 and CDR2 are SGHVS and FQNEAQ.

This sequence joins TRBV6-1 and TRBJ2-3; 9 bases line up with TRBD1. The CDR3 has 16 amino acids. The trim removed 2 bases at V and 2 bases at J, leaving 5 bases unmatched. From germline, CDR1 is MNHNS and CDR2 SASEGT. The CDR3, as DNA: TGTGCCAGCAGTGAATCGGGACAGGGAAACACAGATACGCAGTATTTT. It specifies CASSESGQGNTDTQYF.

This sequence joins TRBV11-1 and TRBJ2-5; the match to TRBD2 covers 8 bases. Germline assignment: CDR1 SGHAT and CDR2 FQDESV (reference sequence). Trimming at V came to 5 bases and at J to 5 bases, leaving 13 bases not matched to a gene. The length of the CDR3 is 16 residues. CDR3 sequence (DNA): TGTGCCAGCAGCCAAAATAGCGGGGCCGATGGCGAGACCCAGTACTTC. It encodes CASSQNSGADGETQYF.

V gene TRBV7-2 combines with J gene TRBJ2-7; perhaps TRBD1 as D (6 bases). Germline V lookup: CDR1 SGHTA, CDR2 FQGNSA. This CDR3 has 17 residues. The ends were cut back, 3 bases at V and 2 bases at J, with 20 bases in the middle. The CDR3 here is CASSFPSTGLTTYEQYF. The DNA for the CDR3 is TGTGCCAGCAGCTTTCCCTCGACAGGCCTGACTACCTACGAGCAGTACTTC.

CDR3 in DNA: TGTGCCAGCAGTTACTCCTCACAGTCCGGTCACACCATATATTTT. Its translation is CASSYSSQSGHTIYF. The chain combines TRBV6-5 with TRBJ1-3; no clear D. Germline assignment: CDR1 MNHEY and CDR2 SVGAGI. This CDR3 has 15 amino acids. Trimming pared 0 bases from V and 8 bases from J, leaving 14 bases between.

V is TRBV4-1 and J is TRBJ2-7; TRBD2 aligns across 7 bases. After removal of 0 bases from V and 6 bases from J, the junction contained 8 bases not matched to a gene. CDR1 is MGHRA and CDR2 is YSYEKL in the germline V gene. The CDR3 length is 15 residues. The CDR3 DNA reads as TGCGCCAGCAGCCAAGATTCGTGGGGGGGAAGCGAGCAGTACTTC. Its protein product is CASSQDSWGGSEQYF.

The rearrangement links TRBV18 to TRBJ2-2; TRBD2 matches 12 bases. Germline CDR1 KGHSH, CDR2 LQKENI. The ends lost 6 bases at V and 6 bases at J; junction bases unmatched: 8. CDR3 size: 16 residues. CDR3 sequence: CASSTTSGSNSGELFF. Here the CDR3 DNA reads TGTGCCAGCTCGACGACTAGCGGGAGCAATTCCGGGGAGCTGTTTTTT.

CDR3: CASSERGSGRWETQYF. The CDR3 DNA reads as TGTGCCAGCAGCGAAAGAGGTAGCGGGAGATGGGAGACCCAGTACTTC. The rearrangement links TRBV21-1 to TRBJ2-5; the D call of TRBD2 is as the table states it, not checked on the DNA. TRBV21-1 is listed as a pseudogene. CDR3 length equals 16 residues.

The chain joins TRBV18 to TRBJ1-1; D unresolved. Trimming took 3 bases from V and 1 from J, leaving 12 bases between them. CDR3 size: 15 residues. CDR1 and CDR2 from the germline V gene are KGHSH and LQKENI. CDR3 amino acids: CASSPPWGENTEAFF. CDR3 DNA: TGTGCCAGCTCACCTCCCTGGGGAGAGAACACTGAAGCTTTCTTT.

The chain is built from TRBV5-1 and TRBJ2-2, with TRBD2 identical over 8 bases. The CDR3 totals 16 residues. Trimming at V came to 1 base and at J to 0 bases, leaving 2 bases not matched to a gene. From germline, CDR1 is SGHRS and CDR2 YFSETQ. The DNA of the CDR3 is TGCGCCAGCAGCTTGCAAGCGGGAGCGAACACCGGGGAGCTGTTTTTT. Protein sequence: CASSLQAGANTGELFF.

Only one count was recorded for this clone. The chain joins TRBV6-5 to TRBJ2-3; 7 bases are shared with TRBD2. The CDR3 is 14 amino acids. Trimming took 7 bases from V and 1 from J; bases not matched to a gene: 5. Germline V gene lookup returns CDR1 MNHEY and CDR2 SVGAGI. The CDR3 loop reads CASKPSGGTDTQYF. CDR3 coding DNA: TGTGCCAGCAAGCCTAGCGGAGGCACAGATACGCAGTATTTT.

This sequence joins TRBV28 and TRBJ2-7; D might be TRBD2 (5 bases). Germline CDR1 is MDHEN and CDR2 is SYDVKM. The CDR3 covers 14 residues. Trimming took off 8 bases at V and 0 bases at J, with 14 bases between the two ends. For the CDR3, the DNA is TGTGCCAGCGTTGCGGGTCGGACCTCCTACGAGCAGTACTTC. Residues: CASVAGRTSYEQYF.

The rearrangement uses TRBV15 and TRBJ2-3; the D is unclear. Trimming stripped 6 bases from V and 1 base from J, with 11 bases between. This CDR3 region has 14 residues. Per germline, CDR1 LNHNV and CDR2 YYDKDF (reference sequence). The CDR3 sequence is CATRRLSRTDTQYF. Here the CDR3 DNA reads TGTGCCACCAGGAGGCTCTCCCGCACAGATACGCAGTATTTT.

This sequence joins TRBV7-9 and TRBJ2-7; no definite D call. CDR3 length equals 17 residues. The ends were cut back, 1 base at V and 3 bases at J, with 19 bases in the middle. Germline lookup yields CDR1 SEHNR and CDR2 FQNEAQ (reference sequence). The CDR3 loop reads CASSLGRGDSYFYEQYF. The CDR3 nucleotides are TGTGCCAGCAGCTTAGGTCGTGGAGATAGCTATTTCTACGAGCAGTACTTC.

V gene TRBV18 combines with J gene TRBJ2-2, with 8 bases lining up with TRBD1. CDR3 length: 16 amino acids. V was clipped by 5 bases and J by 1 base; unmatched bases: 6. CDR1 is KGHSH, CDR2 LQKENI, per germline. CDR3 nucleotides: TGTGCCAGCTCAACCACCGGGACAGGGAACACCGGGGAGCTGTTTTTT. Its protein is CASSTTGTGNTGELFF.

Only a few counts were recorded for this clone. V usage is TRBV19 and J usage is TRBJ2-1; tentative D call: TRBD2 (5 bases). The CDR3 consists of 14 residues. Germline-derived CDR1 and CDR2 are LNHDA and SQIVND (reference sequence). V was trimmed by 7 bases and J by 2 bases, leaving 12 bases between them. CDR3 in amino acids: CASKEAVAYNEQFF. CDR3 nucleotides: TGTGCCAGTAAGGAGGCCGTAGCCTACAATGAGCAGTTCTTC.